A selection of T cell receptor beta chains follows, all from one sample in a study of blood T cell repertoires in COVID-19. TCRdb's copy holds only in-frame clones and misses some; the assay was immunoSEQ multiplex PCR. The sample contains 90,000 to 150,000 clones, 81% of which appear only once. Sequenced sample: peripheral blood. These receptors all stem from a human donor in a cohort sampled during active COVID-19. The CDR3 runs from the conserved cysteine through the conserved F or W. Fields, in order: V gene, clone size, J gene, D gene, CDR3 protein, CDR3 DNA. The D gene is left open where the match is weak. The size of a clone is reported for some rows only, either as once, few or many, or as a class for expanded clones.

>TRBV6-2/TRBV6-3|once|TRBJ1-2|.
CASSYMSGDMDGYTF
TGTGCCAGCAGTTACATGTCAGGGGATATGGATGGCTACACCTTC
>TRBV5-5|.|TRBJ2-5|TRBD1
CASSLGDRSQETQYF
TGTGCCAGCAGCTTGGGGGACAGAAGTCAAGAGACCCAGTACTTC
>TRBV7-3|.|TRBJ1-1|.
CASSLTGREDTEAFF
TGTGCCAGCAGCCTAACGGGCAGGGAAGACACTGAAGCTTTCTTT
>TRBV27|.|TRBJ1-2|TRBD1
CASSFQDRGGYTF
TGTGCCAGCAGTTTCCAGGACAGGGGCGGCTACACCTTC
>TRBV9|.|TRBJ2-7|.
CASSVATEGEQYF
TGTGCCAGCAGCGTAGCTACGGAGGGCGAGCAGTACTTC
>TRBV6-5|.|TRBJ2-5|.
CASSFSQIQETQYF
TGTGCCAGCAGTTTTTCACAGATCCAAGAGACCCAGTACTTC
>TRBV2|.|TRBJ2-5|.
CASSLQGRLGETQYF
TGTGCCAGCAGTCTACAGGGGAGGTTGGGAGAGACCCAGTACTTC
>TRBV6-5|.|TRBJ2-7|TRBD1
CASSSGTGSAYEQYF
TGTGCCAGCAGTTCCGGGACAGGCTCGGCCTACGAGCAGTACTTC
>TRBV4-1|.|TRBJ1-6|TRBD1
CASRQGEHSPLHF
TGCGCCAGCAGACAGGGGGAGCATTCACCCCTCCACTTT
>TRBV18|.|TRBJ2-3|.
CASSSSTDTQYF
TGTGCCAGCTCATCTAGCACAGATACGCAGTATTTT
>TRBV7-3|.|TRBJ1-2|TRBD1
CASSQTGGNYGYTF
TGTGCCAGCAGCCAGACAGGGGGCAACTATGGCTACACCTTC
>TRBV2|once|TRBJ2-1|.
CASSGLVDEQFF
TGTGCCAGCAGTGGACTAGTTGATGAGCAGTTCTTC
>TRBV27|.|TRBJ2-5|TRBD1
CASSSVRGQETQYF
TGTGCCAGCAGTTCCGTCAGGGGGCAGGAGACCCAGTACTTC
>TRBV9|.|TRBJ2-1|.
CASSPTLASEQFF
TGTGCCAGCAGCCCAACCTTGGCTTCTGAGCAGTTCTTC
>TRBV9|once|TRBJ2-7|TRBD1
CASSVATGVFHEQYF
TGTGCCAGCAGCGTAGCAACAGGGGTTTTCCACGAGCAGTACTTC
>TRBV18|.|TRBJ1-3|TRBD1
CASSPPTTGAGGNTIYF
TGTGCCAGCTCACCACCGACTACAGGGGCCGGTGGAAACACCATATATTTT
>TRBV28|.|TRBJ1-1|.
CASSGQINEAFF
TGTGCCAGCAGTGGACAGATTAATGAAGCTTTCTTT
>TRBV6-2/TRBV6-3|.|TRBJ2-2|TRBD2
CASSEIGSGRAGELFF
TGTGCCAGCAGCGAAATCGGTAGCGGGAGAGCCGGGGAGCTGTTTTTT
>TRBV28|.|TRBJ2-7|TRBD1
CASWRDRGYEQYF
TGTGCCAGCTGGAGGGACAGGGGTTACGAGCAGTACTTC
>TRBV6-5|few|TRBJ2-7|TRBD2
CASTFPGGAYEQYF
TGTGCCAGCACTTTTCCGGGAGGGGCCTACGAGCAGTACTTC
>TRBV19|.|TRBJ1-2|.
CASSRVGYGYTF
TGTGCCAGTAGTCGAGTCGGCTATGGCTACACCTTC
>TRBV7-9|.|TRBJ1-4|TRBD1
CASSAVEAGGGEKLFF
TGTGCCAGCAGCGCCGTCGAGGCAGGGGGCGGTGAAAAACTGTTTTTT
>TRBV27|.|TRBJ2-1|TRBD1
CASRLWDSRNEQFF
TGTGCCAGCAGGCTATGGGACAGCCGCAATGAGCAGTTCTTC
>TRBV7-3|.|TRBJ2-1|TRBD2
CASSSRSGGDYNEQFF
TGTGCCAGCAGCTCCCGTAGCGGGGGGGATTACAATGAGCAGTTCTTC
>TRBV9|.|TRBJ1-1|.
CASSLLQGLNTEAFF
TGTGCCAGCAGCCTCCTACAGGGCCTGAACACTGAAGCTTTCTTT
>TRBV10-3|.|TRBJ2-7|.
CAISPAVGEQYF
TGTGCCATCAGTCCGGCGGTGGGCGAGCAGTACTTC
>TRBV7-2|.|TRBJ2-7|TRBD1
CASSDRAYEQYF
TGTGCCAGCAGTGACAGGGCCTACGAGCAGTACTTC
>TRBV11-2|.|TRBJ1-5|.
CASSLGRSQPQHF
TGTGCCAGCAGCTTAGGCAGGTCCCAGCCCCAGCATTTT
>TRBV12-3/TRBV12-4|few|TRBJ2-1|.
CASSFITNEQFF
TGTGCCAGCAGTTTTATTACAAATGAGCAGTTCTTC
>TRBV7-9|.|TRBJ1-5|TRBD1
CASSFYLTGDSNQPQHF
TGTGCCAGCAGCTTCTATCTAACAGGGGATAGCAATCAGCCCCAGCATTTT
>TRBV7-2|.|TRBJ2-7|TRBD2
CASSEDWVGGDSYEQYF
TGTGCCAGCAGCGAAGACTGGGTGGGGGGGGACTCCTACGAGCAGTACTTC
>TRBV5-1|.|TRBJ2-3|.
CASSSGSRTDTQYF
TGCGCCAGCAGTTCCGGGTCCCGCACAGATACGCAGTATTTT
>TRBV5-8|.|TRBJ2-1|.
CASSLAGRPYNEQFF
TGTGCCAGCAGCTTGGCAGGGCGCCCCTACAATGAGCAGTTCTTC
>TRBV18|.|TRBJ2-2|.
CASSWTVTNTGELFF
TGTGCCAGCTCGTGGACAGTTACGAACACCGGGGAGCTGTTTTTT
>TRBV30|.|TRBJ2-3|.
CAWSVRGPDTQYF
TGTGCCTGGAGTGTACGAGGGCCAGATACGCAGTATTTT
>TRBV24-1|.|TRBJ2-1|TRBD2
CATAGGGASYNEQFF
TGTGCCACCGCCGGCGGGGGGGCCTCCTACAATGAGCAGTTCTTC
>TRBV18|.|TRBJ1-1|TRBD1
CASSPVQGRNTEAFF
TGTGCCAGCTCACCAGTACAGGGGAGGAACACTGAAGCTTTCTTT
>TRBV11-2|once|TRBJ1-1|TRBD1
CASSQTGGLEAFF
TGTGCCAGCAGCCAAACAGGGGGGCTCGAAGCTTTCTTT
>TRBV9|.|TRBJ2-1|.
CASSVEHYNEQFF
TGTGCCAGCAGCGTAGAACATTACAATGAGCAGTTCTTC
>TRBV6-6|once|TRBJ2-7|TRBD1
CASSRGEGQGEDEQYF
TGTGCCAGCAGTCGGGGCGAAGGACAGGGGGAAGACGAGCAGTACTTC
>TRBV6-5|once|TRBJ1-4|.
CASSRQGYEKLFF
TGTGCCAGCAGTCGGCAGGGATACGAAAAACTGTTTTTT
>TRBV2|.|TRBJ2-7|TRBD1
CATSQGARYEQYF
TGTGCCACCTCGCAGGGGGCTCGATACGAGCAGTACTTC
>TRBV7-2|.|TRBJ2-7|.
CASSLQGPYEQYF
TGTGCCAGCAGCTTGCAGGGGCCCTACGAGCAGTACTTC
>TRBV5-4|.|TRBJ1-2|.
CASSLDPERYGYTF
TGTGCCAGCAGTTTGGACCCAGAACGCTATGGCTACACCTTC
>TRBV4-3|.|TRBJ1-2|.
CASSQEIVQSGGSGYGYTF
TGCGCCAGCAGCCAAGAGATTGTACAGTCGGGGGGTTCGGGCTATGGCTACACCTTC